One sample yielded the 7 T cell receptor beta chains listed below, sequenced in a study of early T cells in non-severe SARS-CoV-2 infection. Using its own MiXCR run on the 5' RACE reads, TCRdb lists one record per CDR3 protein. This table holds over 50,000 distinct CDR3 sequences, 10% to 15% found once. The specimen was whole blood. The receptor source for this set is an adult who was a healthcare worker with PCR-confirmed SARS-CoV-2 infection or an uninfected control (not recorded which).

This clonotype was observed at least ten times. V gene TRBV5-6 combines with J gene TRBJ2-1; D unclear. This CDR3 has 14 residues. Germline CDR1 SGHDT, CDR2 YYEEEE. V was trimmed by 4 bases and J by 0 bases, leaving 8 bases between them. The CDR3 DNA follows: TGTGCCAGCAGCATTAGAAGCTCCTACAATGAGCAGTTCTTC. Translated, it gives CASSIRSSYNEQFF.

This clonotype has at least ten counts. The rearrangement uses TRBV5-1 and TRBJ2-7; D unresolved. V was clipped by 4 bases and J by 1 base, with 9 bases between them. Germline V gene lookup returns CDR1 SGHRS and CDR2 YFSETQ. CDR3 length equals 13 residues. The chain's CDR3 is CASSPGLSYEQYF. As DNA, the CDR3 is TGCGCCAGCAGCCCGGGCCTGTCCTACGAGCAGTACTTC. Complete variable domain (other parts from reference TRBV5-1 and TRBJ2-7): KAGVTQTPRYLIKTRGQQVTLSCSPISGHRSVSWYQQTPGQGLQFLFEYFSETQRNKGNFPGRFSGRQFSNSRSEMNVSTLELGDSALYLCASSPGLSYEQYFGPGTRLTVT.

The chain couples TRBV20-1 to TRBJ1-2, with TRBD1 matching 9 bases. This CDR3 comprises 14 residues. Looked up from germline, CDR1 is DFQATT and CDR2 is SNEGSKA (reference sequence). The J segment lost 8 bases and the V segment lost 5 bases, leaving 12 bases of the junction unmatched. The CDR3 loop is CSAPPGQGSQGYTF. The CDR3 DNA reads TGCAGTGCTCCACCGGGACAGGGAAGTCAAGGCTACACCTTC.

At least ten counts were recorded for this clonotype. The chain uses TRBV11-2 and TRBJ2-7; the match to TRBD1 covers 8 bases. From germline, CDR1 is SGHAT and CDR2 FQNNGV. V lost 1 base and J lost 2; bases outside the gene matches: 4. The CDR3 runs 15 residues. The DNA for the CDR3 is TGTGCCAGCAGCTTAGTCCGGGACAGGACCTACGAGCAGTACTTC. It yields the protein CASSLVRDRTYEQYF.

The genes are TRBV5-4 and TRBJ2-1; D possibly corresponds to TRBD2 (6 bases). Germline-derived CDR1 and CDR2 are SGHNT and YYREEE (reference sequence). The germline V and J ends were trimmed by 10 bases and 3 bases, with 17 bases remaining between them. This CDR3 is built from 14 residues. The CDR3 protein is CASSPGDYYNEQFF. DNA for the CDR3: TGTGCCTCCTCACCGGGGGATTACTACAATGAGCAGTTCTTC.

The table lists this clonotype with many counts. This chain links TRBV5-1 with TRBJ2-5; D might be TRBD2 (6 bases). Germline V CDR1 and CDR2: SGHRS, YFSETQ. This CDR3 region has 14 residues. V was trimmed by 1 base and J by 4 bases, leaving 11 bases between them. This CDR3 is CASSLPGVVETQYF. CDR3 DNA sequence: TGCGCCAGCAGCTTGCCGGGGGTAGTAGAGACCCAGTACTTC.

V usage is TRBV5-1 and J usage is TRBJ1-2; TRBD1 might be the D (5 bases). The length of the CDR3 is 15 residues. Per germline, CDR1 SGHRS and CDR2 YFSETQ. V dropped 5 bases and J dropped 8 bases, with 22 bases sitting between them. The CDR3 sequence is CASRPTTEPSTGYTF. CDR3 nucleotides: TGCGCCAGCAGACCTACGACAGAGCCCAGTACCGGCTACACCTTC.